This T cell receptor (beta chain) was sequenced in a study of molecular identifiers for immune sequencing clone quantification. One entry per CDR3 protein, called by TCRdb with MiXCR from the PCR reads. The repertoire holds about 89,000 distinct CDR3 sequences, with around 20% as singletons. This clonotype was observed at least ten times. There are 17 residues in the CDR3. The J segment lost 6 bases and the V segment lost 6 bases, leaving 13 bases of the junction unmatched. V and J are TRBV12-3 or TRBV12-4 and TRBJ2-1, with 11 positions matching TRBD2. The sample consisted of naive CD8+ T cells from blood, with Jurkat cell RNA spiked in. Subset given: FACS-sorted CD8+CD4-CCR7+CD45RA+ naive T cells. The source of this sequence is a human donor in good health. Some libraries in this study had Jurkat cell RNA spiked in. For the CDR3, the DNA is TGTGCCAGCAGCGATAGCGGGAGGGCCGTCCAGTTCAATGAGCAGTTCTTC. This sequence encodes CASSDSGRAVQFNEQFF.